One and the same sample provided the 26 T cell receptor beta chains below, sequenced in a study of blood T cell repertoires in COVID-19. Assay: immunoSEQ multiplex PCR; the TCRdb copy retains only in-frame clones and omits some. Here the sample spans 90,000 or so clones, approximately 87% being singletons. The sample taken for sequencing was peripheral blood. Every receptor here comes from a human donor in a cohort sampled during active COVID-19.

The chain employs TRBV28 and TRBJ2-7, with 8 bases identical to TRBD1. The CDR3 has 14 residues. CDR1 and CDR2 from the germline V gene are MDHEN and SYDVKM. Unmatched junction bases numbered 7, after V lost 7 bases and J lost 2 bases. Here the CDR3 reads CASKGQGHPYEQYF. CDR3 DNA: TGTGCCAGCAAAGGACAGGGCCATCCCTACGAGCAGTACTTC.

This clone came up once. The conserved final phenylalanine or tryptophan is absent from the CDR3, which likely points to a read error. The chain uses TRBV4-3 and TRBJ1-2; 7 bases match TRBD1. The germline gives CDR1 LGHNA, CDR2 YSLEER. Trimming cost V 4 bases and J 4 bases; bases outside gene matches: 9. The CDR3 loop spans 15 amino acids. The CDR3 DNA follows: TGCGCCAGCAGCCCGGGACAGACAGACTTCTATGGCTACACCCTC. It translates to CASSPGQTDFYGYTL.

The chain has TRBV5-1 and TRBJ2-1; a weak D match, TRBD1 (5 bases). CDR3 size: 15 residues. The germline CDR1 and CDR2 sequences are SGHRS and YFSETQ. The V gene lost 2 bases and the J gene lost 10 bases, with 19 bases spanning the gap. CDR3 region: CASSFTGATHEEQFF. CDR3 bases: TGCGCCAGCAGCTTTACAGGAGCCACTCATGAGGAGCAGTTCTTC.

The chain couples TRBV27 to TRBJ2-7; 9 positions agree with TRBD1. This CDR3 has 15 residues. The germline gives CDR1 MNHEY, CDR2 SMNVEV (reference sequence). V gave up 5 bases and J gave up 6 bases; unmatched junction bases: 11. The CDR3 DNA is TGTGCCAGCAGTCCAAGCCGGGACAGGGTATTCGAGCAGTACTTC. This encodes CASSPSRDRVFEQYF.

This clone was observed a few times. The V call is TRBV7-6, the J call TRBJ1-6; 7 nucleotides line up with TRBD1. V lost 2 bases, J lost 8 bases, and 6 bases stayed unmatched. CDR3 length: 15 amino acids. Germline V gene lookup returns CDR1 SGHVS and CDR2 FNYEAQ. The CDR3 region is CASSLPGGVDSPLHF. Written as DNA, the CDR3 is TGTGCCAGCAGCTTACCAGGGGGAGTTGATTCACCCCTCCACTTT.

CDR3 region: CASSLVEGRGLTEAFF. The CDR3 DNA sequence: TGTGCCAGCAGCTTAGTAGAGGGCAGGGGGCTTACTGAAGCTTTCTTT. The V call is TRBV7-2, the J call TRBJ1-1; 8 nucleotides line up with TRBD1. Trimming took 1 base from V and 5 from J; bases not matched to a gene: 9. The germline V gene encodes CDR1 SGHTA and CDR2 FQGNSA. CDR3 length: 16 residues.

CDR3 loop: CASSLSRTVNYEQYF. The CDR3 bases are TGTGCCAGCAGCTTAAGTCGGACAGTAAACTACGAGCAGTACTTC. V is TRBV7-3 and J is TRBJ2-7, with D perhaps matching TRBD1 (6 bases). This CDR3 is built from 15 residues. Deletions cut 1 base from V and 3 bases from J, with 13 bases between. Germline V gives CDR1 SGHTA, CDR2 FQGTGA. The whole variable domain, remainder taken from reference TRBV7-3 and TRBJ2-7, is GAGVSQTPSNKVTEKGKYVELRCDPISGHTALYWYRQSLGQGPEFLIYFQGTGAADDSGLPNDRFFAVRPEGSVSTLKIQRTERGDSAVYLCASSLSRTVNYEQYFGPGTRLTVT.

The chain links TRBV19 to TRBJ2-1; possibly TRBD1 for D (6 bases). The CDR3 is 15 amino acids. Germline-derived CDR1 and CDR2 are LNHDA and SQIVND (reference sequence). The germline V and J ends were trimmed by 5 bases and 2 bases, with 13 bases remaining between them. This CDR3 is CASSETGSAYNEQFF. DNA of the CDR3: TGTGCCAGTAGTGAAACAGGGAGCGCCTACAATGAGCAGTTCTTC.

J is TRBJ1-2 and V is TRBV7-2; 7 nucleotides line up with TRBD1. Germline lookup yields CDR1 SGHTA and CDR2 FQGNSA. J was trimmed by 0 bases and V by 5 bases; bases with no gene match: 0. The CDR3 runs 13 residues. CDR3 region: CASSGTANYGYTF. The CDR3 nucleotides read TGTGCCAGCAGCGGGACAGCTAACTATGGCTACACCTTC.

J is TRBJ2-3 and V is TRBV7-2; TRBD2 might be the D (5 bases). Germline V gene lookup returns CDR1 SGHTA and CDR2 FQGNSA. V lost 5 bases and J 2 bases, leaving 14 bases between the germline ends. This CDR3 comprises 15 residues. The CDR3 spells CASSQMGELTDTQYF. Written as DNA, the CDR3 is TGTGCCAGCAGCCAGATGGGAGAACTCACAGATACGCAGTATTTT. Full variable domain (rest looked up from reference TRBV7-2 and TRBJ2-3): GAGVSQSPSNKVTEKGKDVELRCDPISGHTALYWYRQSLGQGLEFLIYFQGNSAPDKSGLPSDRFSAERTGGSVSTLTIQRTQQEDSAVYLCASSQMGELTDTQYFGPGTRLTVL.

The chain recombines TRBV5-1 with TRBJ1-4, with TRBD1 identical over 8 bases. J gave up 5 bases and V 4 bases, and 7 bases lay outside the gene matches. The CDR3 sequence is 15 residues long. Germline V gives CDR1 SGHRS, CDR2 YFSETQ. Written as DNA, the CDR3 is TGCGCCAGCAGCCCGTGGACAGGGCCCAATGAAAAACTGTTTTTT. Its translation: CASSPWTGPNEKLFF.

J is TRBJ2-1 and V is TRBV5-6, with TRBD1 as a possible D gene (6 bases). This CDR3 has 14 residues. V gave up 2 bases and J gave up 6 bases, with 12 bases separating them. Germline values: CDR1 SGHDT, CDR2 YYEEEE. DNA for the CDR3: TGTGCCAGCAGCTTACTGGGCAGGGGCAATGAGCAGTTCTTC. It codes for CASSLLGRGNEQFF.

This clone has just one count. The chain links TRBV10-2 to TRBJ2-1; 10 positions agree with TRBD2. The germline V gene has CDR1 WSHSY and CDR2 SAAADI. This CDR3 contains 15 residues. The ends lost 7 bases at V and 8 bases at J; junction bases unmatched: 11. CDR3: CASTVVAGGRDEQFF. CDR3 nucleotides: TGCGCCAGCACTGTTGTAGCGGGGGGACGGGATGAGCAGTTCTTC.

The chain links TRBV9 to TRBJ2-5; maybe TRBD1 (6 bases). Germline V gives CDR1 SGDLS, CDR2 YYNGEE. V lost 3 bases, J lost 2 bases, and 14 bases lay in between. The CDR3 spans 15 residues. The CDR3 nucleotides are TGTGCCAGCAGCGCCGGACAGACCGGACAAGAGACCCAGTACTTC. Its translation: CASSAGQTGQETQYF.

This clone was detected only a few times. J is TRBJ2-1 and V is TRBV5-1; perhaps TRBD2 as D (5 bases). This CDR3 is 16 amino acids long. Germline V gives CDR1 SGHRS, CDR2 YFSETQ. V was shortened by 3 bases and J by 2 bases, with 15 bases between the two germline ends. Written as DNA, the CDR3 is TGCGCCAGCAGCTCTGTTTTGGAGGTTCCCTACAATGAGCAGTTCTTC. Its protein is CASSSVLEVPYNEQFF.

This clone has only a few counts. The genes are TRBV5-4 and TRBJ2-7; TRBD2 agrees at 12 bases. CDR1 and CDR2 from the germline V gene are SGHNT and YYREEE (reference sequence). The CDR3 covers 14 residues. V dropped 4 bases and J dropped 6; count of bases not matched to a gene: 5. The CDR3 coding sequence is TGTGCCAGCAGCCCCGGGGGACTAGCGGGCGAGCAGTACTTC. Amino acids: CASSPGGLAGEQYF.

The chain links TRBV5-1 to TRBJ2-5; TRBD2 matches 8 bases. The ends lost 4 bases at V and 4 bases at J; junction bases unmatched: 6. Per germline, CDR1 SGHRS and CDR2 YFSETQ. The CDR3 is 14 amino acids. CDR3 bases: TGCGCCAGCAGCGAAGCGGGAGCGGGAGAGACCCAGTACTTC. Amino acids: CASSEAGAGETQYF.

The chain is built from TRBV7-3 and TRBJ2-3; TRBD2 matches 15 bases. The germline CDR1 and CDR2 sequences are SGHTA and FQGTGA. The CDR3 is 17 amino acids. V dropped 4 bases and J dropped 5; count of bases not matched to a gene: 7. CDR3 residues: CASSWTSGRGRGDTQYF. The CDR3 region has the DNA TGTGCCAGCAGCTGGACTAGCGGGAGGGGGCGGGGAGATACGCAGTATTTT.

This chain links TRBV27 with TRBJ1-5; tentatively, D is TRBD1 (6 bases). CDR1 is MNHEY, CDR2 SMNVEV, per germline (reference sequence). Trimming removed 11 bases at V and 1 base at J, with 24 bases between. CDR3 length equals 17 residues. The CDR3 DNA is TGTGCCTGTTCCGGAAATACAGGGTTTGTAAGCAATCAGCCCCAGCATTTT. Translated, it gives CACSGNTGFVSNQPQHF.

The chain joins TRBV30 to TRBJ1-6, with a possible D match to TRBD1 (5 bases). The V end lost 3 bases, the J end lost 4 bases, and 10 bases lay between the germline ends. The CDR3 runs 14 residues. Germline assignment: CDR1 GTSNPN and CDR2 SVGIG (reference sequence). For the CDR3, the DNA is TGTGCCTGGAGCGACAGCCGTTATAATTCACCCCTCCACTTT. Amino acids: CAWSDSRYNSPLHF.

The CDR3 region is CASSEADRGFGANVLTF. In DNA form, the CDR3 reads TGTGCCAGCAGTGAAGCAGATAGGGGGTTTGGGGCCAACGTCCTGACTTTC. The chain couples TRBV2 to TRBJ2-6, with D perhaps TRBD1 (6 bases). The germline gives CDR1 SNHLY, CDR2 FYNNEI. Trimming left V 0 bases short and J 3 bases short, with 12 bases between. The CDR3 has 17 amino acids.

Only a few counts were recorded for this clone. The chain is built from TRBV29-1 and TRBJ2-1, with 14 bases lining up with TRBD2. Unmatched junction bases numbered 6, after V lost 7 bases and J lost 7 bases. From germline, CDR1 is SQVTM and CDR2 ANQGSEA. The CDR3 contains 14 residues. In nucleotides, the CDR3 is TGCAGCGCCGGGACTAGCGGGAGTGGGAATGAGCAGTTCTTC. As protein: CSAGTSGSGNEQFF.

This clone was seen more than once but under ten times. The rearrangement links TRBV30 to TRBJ2-7; perhaps TRBD1 as D (6 bases). CDR3 size: 15 residues. Deletions cut 2 bases from V and 3 bases from J, with 17 bases between. Per the germline V gene, CDR1 is GTSNPN and CDR2 is SVGIG (reference sequence). CDR3 amino acids: CAWSPRGQGIYEQYF. The CDR3 DNA is TGTGCCTGGAGTCCCCGTGGGCAGGGGATCTACGAGCAGTACTTC.

J is TRBJ1-4 and V is TRBV28; tentatively, D is TRBD1 (5 bases). V was pared by 7 bases and J by 0 bases, with 21 bases between. The CDR3 is 18 amino acids. The germline V gene encodes CDR1 MDHEN and CDR2 SYDVKM. CDR3: CASNQVGGGIATNEKLFF. CDR3 bases: TGTGCCAGCAATCAGGTTGGGGGGGGAATTGCAACTAATGAAAAACTGTTTTTT.

The V and J genes are TRBV3-1 (or the pseudogene TRBV3-2) and TRBJ2-6; 7 bases map to TRBD1. The CDR3 covers 16 residues. Unmatched junction bases numbered 3, after V lost 4 bases and J lost 0 bases. From germline, CDR1 is LGHDT and CDR2 YNNKEL (reference sequence). The CDR3 reads CASSRTGISGANVLTF. In DNA form, the CDR3 reads TGTGCCAGCAGCCGGACAGGTATCTCTGGGGCCAACGTCCTGACTTTC.

The rearrangement joins TRBV30 to TRBJ2-1; 11 nucleotides line up with TRBD2. J lost 5 bases, V lost 3 bases, and 6 bases had no gene match. CDR3 length: 15 amino acids. The germline V gene encodes CDR1 GTSNPN and CDR2 SVGIG (reference sequence). The CDR3 DNA reads as TGTGCCTGGAGCAGACTAGCGGGAATGAACAATGAGCAGTTCTTC. Its translation is CAWSRLAGMNNEQFF.